Following are 25 T cell receptor beta chains from one sample sequenced in a study of radiation and T cells in renal cell carcinoma. Assay used: immunoSEQ multiplex PCR; TCRdb lists only in-frame clones, some missing. The sample records 120,000 to 150,000 clones, roughly 85% being singletons. Time point described: baseline pretreatment blood. Noted treatment: 15 Gy SBRT to primary tumor, nephrectomy 4 weeks later. The sequences come from blood, collected from a patient whose treatment included radiotherapy and nephrectomy. The receptors originated from a woman aged 50 to 65 with renal cell carcinoma.

The V call is TRBV29-1, the J call TRBJ2-3; no clear D. V lost 2 bases, J lost 1 base, and 10 bases lay in between. Germline CDR1 SQVTM, CDR2 ANQGSEA. This CDR3 region has 14 residues. CDR3 in amino acids: CSVESDSRTDTQYF. The DNA of the CDR3 is TGCAGCGTTGAATCAGACTCTCGCACAGATACGCAGTATTTT.

In this sample, this clone turned up once. The V call is TRBV6-1, the J call TRBJ2-3; no clear D gene. The CDR3 sequence is 14 residues long. Germline-derived CDR1 and CDR2 are MNHNS and SASEGT. Trimming pared 0 bases from V and 0 bases from J, leaving 4 bases between. CDR3: CASSEAGSTDTQYF. The DNA of the CDR3 is TGTGCCAGCAGTGAAGCGGGAAGCACAGATACGCAGTATTTT.

The chain carries TRBV6-6 and TRBJ2-2; unclear D gene. Trimming pared 5 bases from V and 4 bases from J, leaving 11 bases between. The CDR3 sequence is 14 residues long. The germline gives CDR1 MNHNY, CDR2 SVGAGI (reference sequence). The CDR3 nucleotides are TGTGCCAGCAGTCAAGGACGCCGCACCGGGGAGCTGTTTTTT. It codes for CASSQGRRTGELFF.

The V call is TRBV18, the J call TRBJ1-2, with unresolved D. Deletions cut 4 bases from V and 4 bases from J, with 4 bases between. There are 11 residues in the CDR3. Germline CDR1 KGHSH, CDR2 LQKENI. CDR3 bases: TGTGCCAGCTCACAGGGCTATGGCTACACCTTC. This sequence encodes CASSQGYGYTF.

This rearrangement joins TRBV7-9 to TRBJ2-7, with unresolved D. With 4 bases removed from V and 3 bases from J, the gap between germline ends came to 10 bases. This CDR3 is 13 amino acids long. The V gene's germline CDR1 is SEHNR and CDR2 FQNEAQ (reference sequence). The CDR3 is CASSSGFFYEQYF. The CDR3 DNA sequence: TGTGCCAGCAGCTCCGGATTCTTCTACGAGCAGTACTTC.

V and J are TRBV5-4 and TRBJ2-6; a possible D gene is TRBD1 (5 bases). The germline CDR1 and CDR2 sequences are SGHNT and YYREEE (reference sequence). V lost 4 bases, J lost 0 bases, and 14 bases lay in between. The CDR3 covers 17 residues. In DNA, the CDR3 is TGTGCCAGCAGCCGAAGGGGCAGTGCCTCTGGGGCCAACGTCCTGACTTTC. Protein: CASSRRGSASGANVLTF. Full variable domain (outside the CDR3, taken from reference TRBV5-4 and TRBJ2-6): ETGVTQSPTHLIKTRGQQVTLRCSSQSGHNTVSWYQQALGQGPQFIFQYYREEENGRGNFPPRFSGLQFPNYSSELNVNALELDDSALYLCASSRRGSASGANVLTFGAGSRLTVL.

This sequence joins TRBV7-8 and TRBJ1-1, with TRBD1 matching over 7 bases. There are 14 residues in the CDR3. V was pared by 2 bases and J by 4 bases, with 4 bases of the junction left unmatched. CDR1 SGHVS and CDR2 FQNEAQ come from the germline V gene. This chain's CDR3 is CASSLRGPGTEAFF. Here the CDR3 DNA reads TGTGCCAGCAGCTTAAGGGGGCCGGGCACTGAAGCTTTCTTT.

The chain combines TRBV30 with TRBJ1-4, with 10 positions matching TRBD1. CDR1 is GTSNPN and CDR2 is SVGIG in the germline V gene (reference sequence). After removal of 7 bases from V and 4 bases from J, the junction contained 3 bases not matched to a gene. The CDR3 sequence is 13 residues long. The CDR3 bases are TGTGCCTCGGGACAGGGGTTTAATGAAAAACTGTTTTTT. It is translated as CASGQGFNEKLFF.

CDR3 region: CASSRQVGSTEAFF. Here the CDR3 DNA reads TGTGCCAGCAGCCGACAGGTTGGTAGCACTGAAGCTTTCTTT. The rearrangement uses TRBV6-5 and TRBJ1-1, with a tentative D call TRBD1 (6 bases). V was cut by 6 bases and J by 4 bases, with 15 bases left in between. Germline CDR1 MNHEY, CDR2 SVGAGI. The CDR3 is 14 amino acids.

The chain uses TRBV6-1 and TRBJ2-7, with D unclear. Between the trimmed V and J ends, which lost 2 bases and 6 bases, there was a span of 11 bases. Germline V CDR1 and CDR2: MNHNS, SASEGT. The CDR3 sequence is 13 residues long. CDR3 DNA sequence: TGTGCCAGCAGTGAACAAGCCATAGGCGAGCAGTACTTC. Residues: CASSEQAIGEQYF.

The chain has TRBV11-2 and TRBJ2-7, with D uncertain. Germline CDR1 is SGHAT and CDR2 is FQNNGV. The CDR3 spans 13 residues. Trimming stripped 4 bases from V and 6 bases from J, with 13 bases between. The CDR3 is CASSSLTGSEQYF. In DNA form, the CDR3 reads TGTGCCAGCAGCTCCCTGACCGGCAGCGAGCAGTACTTC.

The chain carries TRBV6-1 and TRBJ2-1; D gene uncertain. Germline CDR1 is MNHNS and CDR2 is SASEGT. V lost 6 bases and J 6 bases, leaving 9 bases between the germline ends. This CDR3 comprises 12 residues. CDR3: CASSRITNEQFF. As DNA, the CDR3 is TGTGCCAGCAGCCGGATAACCAATGAGCAGTTCTTC.

As DNA, the CDR3 is TGTGCCAGCAGCTGGACCGGGACAGGACCAAACACCATATATTTT. This encodes CASSWTGTGPNTIYF. The gene calls are TRBV5-6 and TRBJ1-3; 8 bases agree with TRBD1. The CDR3 has 15 residues. V lost 3 bases, J lost 6 bases, and 8 bases stayed unmatched. Per the germline V gene, CDR1 is SGHDT and CDR2 is YYEEEE.

The chain is built from TRBV28 and TRBJ2-1; the D is unclear. The CDR3 is made up of 11 amino acids. Germline V lookup: CDR1 MDHEN, CDR2 SYDVKM. V dropped 6 bases and J dropped 4 bases, with 4 bases sitting between them. CDR3 nucleotide sequence: TGTGCCAGCAGCTGGTACAATGAGCAGTTCTTC. This translates into CASSWYNEQFF.

The V and J genes are TRBV19 and TRBJ2-1, with D perhaps TRBD1 or TRBD2 (6 bases each). V was clipped by 7 bases and J by 0 bases, with 13 bases between them. Germline CDR1 is LNHDA and CDR2 is SQIVND (reference sequence). This CDR3 comprises 15 residues. DNA for the CDR3: TGTGCCAGTAAGGGGGGATCGAGCTCCTACAATGAGCAGTTCTTC. Amino acids: CASKGGSSSYNEQFF. The whole variable domain, remainder taken from reference TRBV19 and TRBJ2-1, is DGGITQSPKYLFRKEGQNVTLSCEQNLNHDAMYWYRQDPGQGLRLIYYSQIVNDFQKGDIAEGYSVSREKKESFPLTVTSAQKNPTAFYLCASKGGSSSYNEQFFGPGTRLTVL.

DNA of the CDR3: TGTGCCAGCAGCCAAGGGGGCAGGAACTATGGCTACACCTTC. It codes for CASSQGGRNYGYTF. The rearrangement uses TRBV11-1 and TRBJ1-2, with 7 nucleotides matching TRBD1. V lost 5 bases and J lost 2; bases outside the gene matches: 5. CDR1 and CDR2 from the germline V gene are SGHAT and FQDESV (reference sequence). The CDR3 covers 14 residues.

The chain employs TRBV2 and TRBJ2-7; D remains unclear. Germline V gene data show CDR1 as SNHLY and CDR2 as FYNNEI. CDR3 length: 12 residues. V lost 5 bases and J 4 bases, leaving 9 bases between the germline ends. The CDR3 coding sequence is TGTGCCAGCAGTCTACAAGAATACGAGCAGTACTTC. Its translation: CASSLQEYEQYF.

The chain uses TRBV6-6 and TRBJ2-7, with D possibly matching TRBD1 (5 bases). Germline V gene lookup returns CDR1 MNHNY and CDR2 SVGAGI (reference sequence). Between the trimmed V and J ends, which lost 3 bases and 7 bases, there was a span of 22 bases. The CDR3 loop spans 16 amino acids. The CDR3 sequence is CASSYRTQGVVKEQYF. The DNA of the CDR3 is TGTGCCAGCAGTTATCGGACGCAGGGCGTAGTGAAAGAGCAGTACTTC.

CDR3 bases: TGTGCCAGCAGTGGCCGGTCACCGACAACAAAAGATGAAGCTTTCTTT. Translating gives CASSGRSPTTKDEAFF. This chain joins TRBV6-1 and TRBJ1-1; no definite D call. Looked up from germline, CDR1 is MNHNS and CDR2 is SASEGT. CDR3 length: 16 amino acids. V lost 4 bases and J 7 bases, leaving 22 bases between the germline ends.

This clone showed up just a few times. This sequence joins TRBV7-8 and TRBJ1-4; D ambiguous. CDR3 size: 16 residues. V dropped 5 bases and J dropped 2 bases, with 15 bases sitting between them. In germline, CDR1 is SGHVS, CDR2 FQNEAQ. DNA for the CDR3: TGTGCCAGCAGCCTTCAGGCAGCGGGCACTAATGAAAAACTGTTTTTT. Its translation is CASSLQAAGTNEKLFF.

This clone is a singleton in its sample. The CDR3 region is CSVDGTTSREFF. The CDR3, as DNA: TGCAGCGTTGACGGAACGACTAGTAGGGAGTTCTTC. The chain uses TRBV29-1 and TRBJ2-1; possible D gene TRBD2, 6 bases. V was cut by 3 bases and J by 14 bases, with 17 bases left in between. The CDR3 extends over 12 amino acids. CDR1 SQVTM and CDR2 ANQGSEA come from the germline V gene.

The V gene is TRBV5-4, the J gene TRBJ1-1, with TRBD1 as a possible D gene (5 bases). CDR1 is SGHNT, CDR2 YYREEE, per germline (reference sequence). This CDR3 has 14 residues. V gave up 7 bases and J gave up 3 bases, with 16 bases separating them. In nucleotides, the CDR3 is TGTGCCAGCGGACTAACGGGGGGATACACTGAAGCTTTCTTT. Encoded protein: CASGLTGGYTEAFF.

The chain couples TRBV29-1 to TRBJ2-3; D is unresolved. Germline V gives CDR1 SQVTM, CDR2 ANQGSEA. The V end was cut by 0 bases, the J end by 4 bases, with 17 bases between. This CDR3 has 16 amino acids. The CDR3 bases are TGCAGCGTTGAAGATCGCCTGGTCGGCAGCGCAGATACGCAGTATTTT. Translated: CSVEDRLVGSADTQYF.

The chain recombines TRBV2 with TRBJ1-5; no clear D. The CDR3 consists of 12 residues. Germline CDR1 is SNHLY and CDR2 is FYNNEI. Deletions cut 3 bases from V and 7 bases from J, with 7 bases between. CDR3 protein: CASSDLWQPQHF. In DNA form, the CDR3 reads TGTGCCAGCAGTGATCTTTGGCAGCCCCAGCATTTT. The full variable domain, with the rest looked up from reference TRBV2 and TRBJ1-5, is EPEVTQTPSHQVTQMGQEVILRCVPISNHLYFYWYRQILGQKVEFLVSFYNNEISEKSEIFDDQFSVERPDGSNFTLKIRSTKLEDSAMYFCASSDLWQPQHFGDGTRLSIL.

The gene calls are TRBV7-2 and TRBJ1-2, with unresolved D. Germline CDR1 is SGHTA and CDR2 is FQGNSA. CDR3 length equals 13 residues. V lost 2 bases and J 6 bases, leaving 10 bases between the germline ends. CDR3: CASSLSWANGYTF. CDR3 DNA sequence: TGTGCCAGCAGCTTAAGCTGGGCAAATGGCTACACCTTC.